This T cell receptor beta chain was profiled in a study of vaccination and CD4 T cells after COVID-19. For the study at large: Two doses of either BNT162b2 or mRNA-1273 vaccine were given to participants. Overall study results and limits: The rise in median SARS-CoV-2-reactive clonotypes, from around 19 to 38, was not significant.

Sample treatment: 10-day PBMC culture with coronavirus spike peptide pools or control peptides (ViraFEST assay). ViraFEST stimulated the growth of antigen-specific T cells using peptide pools and subsequently profiled their TCRs by sequencing. This clonotype has only a few counts. The antigen is unknown. Trimming cost V 1 base and J 3 bases, with 10 bases left between them. CDR1 and CDR2 (germline): SGHVS, FQNEAQ. The CDR3 runs to 15 residues. With the Oncomine TCR Beta short-read assay, DNA from cultured CD4+ T cells was sequenced. One entry per CDR3 protein, called by TCRdb with MiXCR from the PCR reads. Here the sample spans some 14,000 distinct CDR3 sequences, 55% to 75% being singletons.

The rearrangement joins TRBV7-8 to TRBJ1-5; D unresolved. This receptor was identified in a human donor who had recovered from COVID-19. Sequenced material: CD4+ T cells from blood, cultured in vitro. DNA for the CDR3: TGTGCCAGCAGCTTAGTGATAGGAGACAATCAGCCCCAGCATTTT. It is translated as CASSLVIGDNQPQHF.